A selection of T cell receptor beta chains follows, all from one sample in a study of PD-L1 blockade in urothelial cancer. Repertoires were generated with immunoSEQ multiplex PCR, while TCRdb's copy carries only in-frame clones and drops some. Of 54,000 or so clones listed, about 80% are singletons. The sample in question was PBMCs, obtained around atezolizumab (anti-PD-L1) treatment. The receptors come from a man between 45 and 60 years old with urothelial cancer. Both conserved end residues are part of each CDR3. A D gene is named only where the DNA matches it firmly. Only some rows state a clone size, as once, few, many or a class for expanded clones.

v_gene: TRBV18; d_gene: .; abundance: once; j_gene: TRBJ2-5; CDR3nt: TGTGCCAGCTCACCATTGCACGGGCGGGCCCAAGAGACCCAGTACTTC; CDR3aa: CASSPLHGRAQETQYF
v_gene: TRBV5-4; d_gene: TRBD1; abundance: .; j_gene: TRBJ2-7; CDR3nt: TGTGCCAGCAGCTTGGACCAGGGGGTACCTCCCTACGTCGAGCAGTACTTC; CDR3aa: CASSLDQGVPPYVEQYF
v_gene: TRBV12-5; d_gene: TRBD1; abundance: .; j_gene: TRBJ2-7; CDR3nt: TGTGCTAGTGGTTTGGACGGACAGGGACTCTACGAGCAGTACTTC; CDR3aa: CASGLDGQGLYEQYF
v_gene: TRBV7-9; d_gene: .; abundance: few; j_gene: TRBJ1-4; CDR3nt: TGTGCCAGCAGCTTAATCCGTCAGGGTGAGTGGGCAACTAATGAAAAACTGTTTTTT; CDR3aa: CASSLIRQGEWATNEKLFF
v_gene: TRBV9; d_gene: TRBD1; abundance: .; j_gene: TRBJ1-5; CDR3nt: TGTGCCAGCAGCGTAGGGGGAGGGACAGGGGATCAGCCCCAGCATTTT; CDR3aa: CASSVGGGTGDQPQHF
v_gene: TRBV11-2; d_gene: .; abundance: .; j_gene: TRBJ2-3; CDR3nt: TGTGCCAGCAGCCCGGGGACTTTAACAGATACGCAGTATTTT; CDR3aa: CASSPGTLTDTQYF
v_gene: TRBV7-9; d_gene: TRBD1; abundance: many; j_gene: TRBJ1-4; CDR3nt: TGTGCCAGCGGCGGGACAGGGGGTGAAAAACTGTTTTTT; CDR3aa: CASGGTGGEKLFF
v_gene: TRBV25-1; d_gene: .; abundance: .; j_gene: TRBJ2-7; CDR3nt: TGTGCCAGCAGTGGCTACTACGAGCAGTACTTC; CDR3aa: CASSGYYEQYF
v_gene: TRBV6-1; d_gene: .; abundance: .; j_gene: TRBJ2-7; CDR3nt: TGTGCCAGCAGTGAAGTTCCGGTCTCCTACGAGCAGTACTTC; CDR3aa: CASSEVPVSYEQYF
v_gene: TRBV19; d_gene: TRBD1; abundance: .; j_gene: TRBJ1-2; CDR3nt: TGTGCCAGTAGTGGACAGGACTATGGCTACACCTTC; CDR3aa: CASSGQDYGYTF
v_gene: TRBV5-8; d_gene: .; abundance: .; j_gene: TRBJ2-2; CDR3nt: TGTGCCAGCAGCTTGCGGGGTCCGAACACCGGGGAGCTGTTTTTT; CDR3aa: CASSLRGPNTGELFF
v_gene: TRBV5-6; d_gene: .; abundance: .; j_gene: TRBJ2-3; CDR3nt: TGTGCCAGCAGCTGGGGACCCGGGGAGGCTACAGATACGCAGTATTTT; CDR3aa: CASSWGPGEATDTQYF
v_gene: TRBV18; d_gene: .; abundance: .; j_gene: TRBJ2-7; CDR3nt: TGTGCCAGCTCACCTCTCACCGGGGTTTTGGCGTCCTACGAGCAGTACTTC; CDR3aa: CASSPLTGVLASYEQYF
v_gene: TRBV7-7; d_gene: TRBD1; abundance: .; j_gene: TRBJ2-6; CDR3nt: TGTGCTAGCAAGACAGGGAGATCTGGGGCCAACGTCCTGACTTTC; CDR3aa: CASKTGRSGANVLTF
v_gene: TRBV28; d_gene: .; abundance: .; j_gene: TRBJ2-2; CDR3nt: TGTGCCAGCAGCGACTCCCTGAACACCGGGGAGCTGTTTTTT; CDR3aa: CASSDSLNTGELFF
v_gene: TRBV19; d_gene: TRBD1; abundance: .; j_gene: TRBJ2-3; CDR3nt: TGTGCCAGTAGTGCGAGACAGGGGGCGAGGGGCACAGATACGCAGTATTTT; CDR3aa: CASSARQGARGTDTQYF
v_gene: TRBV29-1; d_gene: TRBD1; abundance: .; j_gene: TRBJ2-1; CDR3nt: TGCAGCGTTGTAACGGGACAGGGGTACAATGAGCAGTTCTTC; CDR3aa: CSVVTGQGYNEQFF
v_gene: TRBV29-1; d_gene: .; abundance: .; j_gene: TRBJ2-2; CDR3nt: TGCAGCGTTGAGGCAGGGGGGCACGGGGAGCTGTTTTTT; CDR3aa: CSVEAGGHGELFF
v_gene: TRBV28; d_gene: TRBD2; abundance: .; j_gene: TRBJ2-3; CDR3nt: TGTGCCAGCAGCCTTGTGACGGGGACTAGCGGGGATCCCACGCAGTATTTT; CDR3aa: CASSLVTGTSGDPTQYF
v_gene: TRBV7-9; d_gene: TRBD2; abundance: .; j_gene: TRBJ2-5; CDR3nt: TGTGCCAGCAGCCTAGCCTTGGGGGGGCAAGAGACCCAGTACTTC; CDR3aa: CASSLALGGQETQYF
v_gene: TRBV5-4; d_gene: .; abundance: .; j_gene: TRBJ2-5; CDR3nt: TGTGCCAGCAGCTTGGGGCTAGCGCAGGAGACCCAGTACTTC; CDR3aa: CASSLGLAQETQYF
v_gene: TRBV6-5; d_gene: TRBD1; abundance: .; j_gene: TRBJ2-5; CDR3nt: TGTGCCAGCAGTTACCCGGGACAGACGGGGACCCAGTACTTC; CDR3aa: CASSYPGQTGTQYF
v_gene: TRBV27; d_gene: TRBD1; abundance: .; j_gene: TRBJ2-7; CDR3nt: TGTGCCAGCAGTTCCCGGGGGACAGGACCGTACGAGCAGTACTTC; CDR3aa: CASSSRGTGPYEQYF
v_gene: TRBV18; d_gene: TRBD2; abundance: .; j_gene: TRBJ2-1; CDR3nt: TGTGCCAGCTCACCCACAAGCGGGGGGAACAACAATGAGCAGTTCTTC; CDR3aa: CASSPTSGGNNNEQFF
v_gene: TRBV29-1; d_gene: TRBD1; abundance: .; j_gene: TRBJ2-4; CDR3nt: TGCAGCGTTGAAGATCTGGCCGGGACAGGTCGGATGGGGGACATTCAGTACTTC; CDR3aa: CSVEDLAGTGRMGDIQYF
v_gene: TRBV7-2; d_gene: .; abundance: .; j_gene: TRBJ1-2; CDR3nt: TGTGCCAGCAGCTTAGCGGGGACTTCCGCGGGGGGCTACACCTTC; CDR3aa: CASSLAGTSAGGYTF
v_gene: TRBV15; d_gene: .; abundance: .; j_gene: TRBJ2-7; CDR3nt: TGTGCCACCAGCAGAGACAGGGGCTACGAGCAGTACTTC; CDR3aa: CATSRDRGYEQYF
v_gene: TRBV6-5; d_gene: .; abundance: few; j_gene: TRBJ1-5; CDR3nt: TGTGCCAGCAGCCAGTGGGCTAGCAATCAGCCCCAGCATTTT; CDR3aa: CASSQWASNQPQHF
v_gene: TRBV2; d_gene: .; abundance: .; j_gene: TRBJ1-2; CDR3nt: TGTGCCAGCAGTGAAGGCGGGAATTCGAACTATGGCTACACCTTC; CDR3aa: CASSEGGNSNYGYTF
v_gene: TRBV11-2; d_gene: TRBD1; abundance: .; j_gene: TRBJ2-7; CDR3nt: TGTGCCAGCAGACAGCTACGGGACAGGTACTACGAGCAGTACTTC; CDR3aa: CASRQLRDRYYEQYF
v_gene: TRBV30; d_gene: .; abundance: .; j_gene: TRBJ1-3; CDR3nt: TGTGCCTACTCACCGGGACACTCTGGAAACACCATATATTTT; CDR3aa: CAYSPGHSGNTIYF
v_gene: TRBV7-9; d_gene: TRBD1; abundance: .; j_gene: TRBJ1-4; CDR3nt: TGTGCCAGCAGCTCGACGGACAGGGTAGGGGAAAAACTGTTTTTT; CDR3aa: CASSSTDRVGEKLFF
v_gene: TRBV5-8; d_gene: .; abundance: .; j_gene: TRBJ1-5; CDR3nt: TGTGCCAGCAGATTGGGGGCCTTCAGTCAGCCCCAGCATTTT; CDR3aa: CASRLGAFSQPQHF
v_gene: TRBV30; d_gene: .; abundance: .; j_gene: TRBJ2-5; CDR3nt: TGTGCCTGGAAGTTTGGAGGAGTGGAGACCCAGTACTTC; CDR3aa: CAWKFGGVETQYF
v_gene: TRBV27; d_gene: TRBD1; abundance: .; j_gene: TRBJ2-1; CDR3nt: TGTGCCAGCAGTTTATACGGGACAGGAATAAACAATGAGCAGTTCTTC; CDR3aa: CASSLYGTGINNEQFF
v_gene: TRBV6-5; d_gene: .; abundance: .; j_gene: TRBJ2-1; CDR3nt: TGTGCCAGCAGTAAGGCCGGGGGTGAGCAGTTCTTC; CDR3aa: CASSKAGGEQFF
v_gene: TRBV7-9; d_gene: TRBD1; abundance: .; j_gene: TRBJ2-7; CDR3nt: TGTGCCAGCAGCCCTCCCCGGACAGGGATCAACGAGCAGTACTTC; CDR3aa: CASSPPRTGINEQYF
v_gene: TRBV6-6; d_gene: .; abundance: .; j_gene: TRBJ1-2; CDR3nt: TGTGCCAGCAGTTACAGGAAGCGGATTAACTATGGCTACACCTTC; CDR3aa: CASSYRKRINYGYTF
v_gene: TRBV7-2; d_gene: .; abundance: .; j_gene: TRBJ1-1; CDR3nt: TGTGCCAGCAGCTTACTTGCCGACAGGAACACTGAAGCTTTCTTT; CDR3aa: CASSLLADRNTEAFF
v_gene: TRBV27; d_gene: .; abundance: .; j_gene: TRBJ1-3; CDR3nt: TGTGCCAGCAGACGCAGGGGTTTTGGAGGAAACACCATATATTTT; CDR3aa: CASRRRGFGGNTIYF
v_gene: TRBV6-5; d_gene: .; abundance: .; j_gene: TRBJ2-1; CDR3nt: TGTGCCAGCAGTCTACAGGGTAGAAATGAGCAGTTCTTC; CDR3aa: CASSLQGRNEQFF
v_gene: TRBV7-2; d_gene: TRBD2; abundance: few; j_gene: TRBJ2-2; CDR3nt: TGTGCCAGCAGCTTAAATAGCGGGGGAACCGGGGAGCTGTTTTTT; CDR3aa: CASSLNSGGTGELFF
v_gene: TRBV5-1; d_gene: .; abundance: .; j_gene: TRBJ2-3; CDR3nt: TGCGCCAGCAGCTTGGGGCTAGCTTACACAGATACGCAGTATTTT; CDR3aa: CASSLGLAYTDTQYF
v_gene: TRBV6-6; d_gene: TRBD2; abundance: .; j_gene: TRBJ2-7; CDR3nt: TGTGCCAGCAGTTTTTCGACTAGCGGCTCCCGCGAGCAGTACTTC; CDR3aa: CASSFSTSGSREQYF
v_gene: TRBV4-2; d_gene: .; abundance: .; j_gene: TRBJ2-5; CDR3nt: TGTGCCAGCAGCCAAGGACAGCAAGAGACCCAGTACTTC; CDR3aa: CASSQGQQETQYF
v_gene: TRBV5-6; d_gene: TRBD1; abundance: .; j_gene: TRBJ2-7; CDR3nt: TGTGCCAGCAGCTTGGTTGGGGGACAGGTGTCCTACGAGCAGTACTTC; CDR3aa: CASSLVGGQVSYEQYF
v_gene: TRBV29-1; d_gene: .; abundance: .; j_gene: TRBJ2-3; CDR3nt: TGCAGCGCCCAGGTAATGAGCACAGATACGCAGTATTTT; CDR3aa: CSAQVMSTDTQYF
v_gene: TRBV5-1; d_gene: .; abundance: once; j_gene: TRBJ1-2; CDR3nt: TGCGCCAGCAGAATTGTAGGGGAAGGTGGCTACACCTTC; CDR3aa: CASRIVGEGGYTF
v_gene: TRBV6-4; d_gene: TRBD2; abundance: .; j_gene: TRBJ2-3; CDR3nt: TGTGCCAGCAGAAAGCGGGAGGTTTCTGATACGCAGTATTTT; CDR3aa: CASRKREVSDTQYF
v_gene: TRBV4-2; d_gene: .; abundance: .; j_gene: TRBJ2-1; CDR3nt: TGTGCCAGCAGCCAGAACATACAGGTTTACAATGAGCAGTTCTTC; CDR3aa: CASSQNIQVYNEQFF